This TCR beta chain is from a study of beta chain features in type 1 diabetes. Study summary: No age, gender or cell yield differences were seen between patients and healthy donors. Study-level points and caveats: Among patients with Type 1 diabetes, TCRB CDR3s were moderately but significantly shorter in every one of the four CD4+ subsets.

This clone was seen a few times. Antigen: not known. Isolated RNA was reverse transcribed in full, so expressed TCRB transcripts were sequenced. The data were produced by immunoSEQ multiplex PCR, yet TCRdb's version contains in-frame clones alone and is incomplete. The sample includes 300,000 to 400,000 clones, roughly 13% of them seen just once. The CDR3 has 14 amino acids. The V gene end was trimmed by 0 bases and the J gene end by 4 bases; junction bases not matched to a gene: 1. CDR1 is SGDLS, CDR2 YYNGEE, per germline. It was via CD45RO/CCR7/CD25/CD127/CD95/CD27 that CD4+ naive, central memory, regulatory and stem cell-like memory cells were sorted.

This sequence originates from a woman aged 18-29 years with type 1 diabetes. Sequencing was done on a sample of naive CD4+ T cells from blood. The V call is TRBV9, the J call TRBJ2-3, with 8 bases fitting TRBD2. The CDR3 loop is CASSVVAGSDTQYF. CDR3 DNA: TGTGCCAGCAGCGTAGTAGCGGGATCAGATACGCAGTATTTT.